These 5 T cell receptor beta chains originate from one sample sequenced in a study of shared clonotypes between healthy human individuals. TCRdb keeps only in-frame clones here, not all; method: immunoSEQ multiplex PCR. The sample has approximately 530,000 clones; 90% to 97% are singletons. The sequenced sample was naive CD4+ T cells sorted from blood. Subset reported: CD45RA+ positively selected. Every receptor here comes from a woman in her 30s in good health.

The chain recombines TRBV7-3 with TRBJ1-1; no clear D gene. V dropped 0 bases and J dropped 7 bases, with 9 bases sitting between them. The germline V gene encodes CDR1 SGHTA and CDR2 FQGTGA. CDR3 length: 13 amino acids. CDR3 in amino acids: CASSLTDGIEAFF. The CDR3 nucleotides are TGTGCCAGCAGCTTAACGGACGGAATTGAAGCTTTCTTT.

The V gene is TRBV18, the J gene TRBJ1-5; 10 bases line up with TRBD1. The trim removed 3 bases at V and 6 bases at J, leaving 2 bases unmatched. CDR3 size: 14 residues. Germline assignment: CDR1 KGHSH and CDR2 LQKENI. The CDR3 spells CASSPGQGSQPQHF. The CDR3 DNA is TGTGCCAGCTCACCGGGACAGGGGTCTCAGCCCCAGCATTTT.

CDR3 coding DNA: TGTGCCAGCACGGGACAGAACTCTGGAAACACCATATATTTT. Translated: CASTGQNSGNTIYF. This sequence joins TRBV27 and TRBJ1-3; 7 bases are a match to TRBD1. Unmatched junction bases numbered 3, after V lost 7 bases and J lost 0 bases. The CDR3 totals 14 residues. Germline V CDR1 and CDR2: MNHEY, SMNVEV (reference sequence).

The genes are TRBV2 and TRBJ1-5, with D tentatively TRBD1 (5 bases). Looked up from germline, CDR1 is SNHLY and CDR2 is FYNNEI. CDR3 size: 14 residues. The V end lost 6 bases, the J end lost 2 bases, and 11 bases lay between the germline ends. CDR3 protein: CASSRQTGNQPQHF. The CDR3 region has the DNA TGTGCCAGCAGCAGACAGACGGGCAATCAGCCCCAGCATTTT.

This chain connects TRBV28 to TRBJ1-2, with TRBD1 matching over 8 bases. This CDR3 is 15 amino acids long. The V segment lost 5 bases and the J segment 1 base; nucleotides outside the gene matches: 6. In germline, CDR1 is MDHEN, CDR2 SYDVKM. As DNA, the CDR3 is TGTGCCAGCAGTGGAGGGGACAGGATTAACTATGGCTACACCTTC. Its translation is CASSGGDRINYGYTF.